The 7 T cell receptor beta chains below come from one sample, sequenced in a study of cytotoxic CD8 clonotypes in ibrutinib-treated CLL. Assay: immunoSEQ multiplex PCR; the TCRdb copy retains only in-frame clones and omits some. Of 150,000 to 200,000 clones listed, around 72% are singletons. The sample in question was PBMCs, obtained after 24 months of ibrutinib treatment. The receptors come from a human donor with chronic lymphocytic leukemia.

The CDR3 is CAWWGPGLAGVEQYF. In nucleotides, the CDR3 is TGTGCCTGGTGGGGCCCGGGACTAGCGGGAGTCGAGCAGTACTTC. The chain has TRBV30 and TRBJ2-7; 14 nucleotides match TRBD2. With 5 bases clipped from V and 6 bases from J, the junction kept 9 bases outside the gene matches. Germline CDR1 and CDR2: GTSNPN and SVGIG (reference sequence). This CDR3 has 15 amino acids.

The chain recombines TRBV7-3 with TRBJ1-1; the D is unclear. Germline assignment: CDR1 SGHTA and CDR2 FQGTGA. Trimming cost V 2 bases and J 1 base, with 5 bases left between them. This CDR3 spans 13 amino acids. The CDR3 spells CASSLFGNTEAFF. In DNA form, the CDR3 reads TGTGCCAGCAGCTTATTCGGGAACACTGAAGCTTTCTTT.

The chain couples TRBV19 to TRBJ1-5; 7 nucleotides line up with TRBD1. The CDR3 totals 15 residues. The V gene end was trimmed by 7 bases and the J gene end by 6 bases; junction bases not matched to a gene: 12. The germline CDR1 and CDR2 sequences are LNHDA and SQIVND (reference sequence). The CDR3 region is CASKGRQGGGQPQHF. DNA for the CDR3: TGTGCCAGTAAAGGGAGACAGGGAGGGGGTCAGCCCCAGCATTTT.

This clone was found once. The rearrangement links TRBV7-8 to TRBJ1-4; D is possibly TRBD1 (6 bases). Germline V gives CDR1 SGHVS, CDR2 FQNEAQ. The V gene lost 1 base and the J gene lost 2 bases, with 14 bases spanning the gap. The CDR3 spans 17 residues. In nucleotides, the CDR3 is TGTGCCAGCAGCTTAGTCCCCGGGGGCCCTACTAATGAAAAACTGTTTTTT. Protein sequence: CASSLVPGGPTNEKLFF.

The rearrangement joins TRBV15 to TRBJ2-1, with D tentatively TRBD2 (5 bases). This CDR3 spans 15 amino acids. Germline V gene sequence: CDR1 LNHNV, CDR2 YYDKDF (reference sequence). V lost 3 bases and J 4 bases, leaving 13 bases between the germline ends. CDR3 sequence (DNA): TGTGCCACCAGCAGTGGAGTCGGGGTATACAATGAGCAGTTCTTC. Protein: CATSSGVGVYNEQFF.

The chain couples TRBV29-1 to TRBJ2-7, with TRBD2 as a possible D gene (7 bases). Trimming cost V 3 bases and J 5 bases, with 14 bases left between them. This CDR3 has 13 amino acids. Germline lookup yields CDR1 SQVTM and CDR2 ANQGSEA. The CDR3 protein is CSVEGEGGDEQYF. The CDR3 DNA reads as TGCAGCGTTGAGGGGGAGGGGGGCGACGAGCAGTACTTC.

The CDR3 DNA reads TGTGCCAGCAGGAAGCTAGCGGGAGAATCTGGGGAGCTGTTTTTT. Translated: CASRKLAGESGELFF. V and J are TRBV27 and TRBJ2-2, with 10 bases lining up with TRBD2. The ends lost 6 bases at V and 8 bases at J; junction bases unmatched: 9. CDR1 and CDR2 from the germline V gene are MNHEY and SMNVEV (reference sequence). The CDR3 is 15 amino acids.